This T cell receptor beta chain is from a study of T cells in Graves' hyperthyroidism and ophthalmopathy. The length of the CDR3 is 14 residues. Germline values: CDR1 WSHSY, CDR2 SAAADI. The V gene end was trimmed by 2 bases and the J gene end by 7 bases; junction bases not matched to a gene: 4. Uncontrolled infection, other autoimmune disease, pregnancy and lactation each barred patients from inclusion. This clonotype occurred many times. RNA transcripts provided the source from which TCR beta CDR3 regions were amplified. When the TCR CDR3 underwent first-round RT-PCR, the HTBI primer set was used. TCRdb called the multiplex PCR reads again in MiXCR, with one record for every CDR3 protein. The data hold around 190,000 distinct CDR3 sequences, with about a sixth observed a single time.

This clonotype was sampled from a woman between 50 and 59 years old with Graves' hyperthyroidism. The specimen was blood. The genes are TRBV10-2 and TRBJ1-5, with 8 nucleotides matching TRBD1. DNA of the CDR3: TGCGCCAGCAGTGAGGCAGGGGGCCACCAGCCCCAGCATTTT. It encodes CASSEAGGHQPQHF.